Listed below are T cell receptor beta chains from one sample, sequenced in a study of T-cell memory formation after mild COVID-19. TCRdb independently ran MiXCR on the 5' RACE reads; one entry per CDR3 protein. The table lists hundreds of thousands of distinct CDR3 sequences, about 20% of them singletons. Material for sequencing was PBMCs or a T cell subset sorted from them (not recorded which). These receptors came from an adult woman who had mild COVID-19 (a few samples of this study predate the infection). Cell type and time point are not known. The CDR3 runs from the conserved cysteine through the conserved F or W. The order of the fields is D gene, V gene, J gene, clone size, CDR3 protein, CDR3 DNA. A D gene is named only where the DNA matches it firmly. For some rows the clone size is stated as once, few or many, or as a class when expanded; others skip it.

>TRBD1|TRBV12-3/TRBV12-4|TRBJ2-7|few
CASSPPGQGAYEQYF
TGTGCCAGCAGTCCACCGGGACAGGGGGCATACGAGCAGTACTTC
>-|TRBV4-3|TRBJ2-7|few
CASSQDRPVTYEQYF
TGCGCCAGCAGCCAAGATAGGCCAGTTACCTACGAGCAGTACTTC
>-|TRBV15|TRBJ2-5|many
CATSQARTQETQYF
TGTGCCACCAGCCAGGCCCGGACTCAAGAGACCCAGTACTTC
>TRBD2|TRBV12-3/TRBV12-4|TRBJ2-7|-
CASSPVLAGGNEQYF
TGTGCCAGCAGTCCCGTGTTAGCGGGAGGAAACGAGCAGTACTTC
>-|TRBV2|TRBJ2-5|few
CASRSGLFQETQYF
TGTGCCAGCAGGTCCGGACTGTTCCAAGAGACCCAGTACTTC
>-|TRBV4-1|TRBJ2-1|few
CASSQLSGQQFF
TGCGCCAGCAGCCAACTGTCGGGACAGCAGTTCTTC
>-|TRBV6-2/TRBV6-3|TRBJ2-7|-
CASSYKEEQYF
TGTGCCAGCAGTTACAAAGAAGAGCAGTACTTC
>TRBD2|TRBV7-2|TRBJ2-3|-
CASSPGTSGSLGTDTQYF
TGTGCCAGCAGCCCCGGGACTAGCGGGAGTCTGGGCACAGATACGCAGTATTTT
>-|TRBV7-9|TRBJ1-2|few
CASSLRDYGYTF
TGTGCCAGCAGCTTACGTGACTATGGCTACACCTTC
>TRBD2|TRBV12-3/TRBV12-4|TRBJ2-1|few
CASSLGAGLSYNEQFF
TGTGCCAGCAGTCTAGGTGCGGGACTATCCTACAATGAGCAGTTCTTC
>-|TRBV9|TRBJ1-1|few
CASSVAGATEAFF
TGTGCCAGCAGCGTAGCGGGGGCGACTGAAGCTTTCTTT
>-|TRBV6-4|TRBJ2-2|many
CASSDSDQNTGELFF
TGTGCCAGCAGTGACTCGGACCAGAACACCGGGGAGCTGTTTTTT
>TRBD1|TRBV12-3/TRBV12-4|TRBJ1-2|many
CASSQGQGFGYTF
TGTGCCAGCAGTCAGGGACAGGGATTCGGCTACACCTTC
>-|TRBV30|TRBJ1-1|few
CAWSAPTTGNTEAFF
TGTGCCTGGAGTGCACCCACCACAGGGAACACTGAAGCTTTCTTT
>TRBD1|TRBV30|TRBJ1-2|-
CAWSHRGNYGYTF
TGTGCCTGGAGCCACAGGGGAAACTATGGCTACACCTTC
>TRBD1|TRBV6-5|TRBJ1-4|-
CASSYSGQRDEKLFF
TGTGCCAGCAGTTACTCGGGACAGCGGGATGAAAAACTGTTTTTT
>-|TRBV6-1|TRBJ2-7|-
CAIDSLLPYEQYF
TGTGCCATTGACAGCCTTCTACCATACGAGCAGTACTTC
>-|TRBV15|TRBJ2-7|-
CATSFGGSSYEQYF
TGTGCCACCAGCTTCGGTGGAAGCTCCTACGAGCAGTACTTC
>TRBD2|TRBV7-3|TRBJ2-1|-
CASSRRRTSGSDNEQFF
TGTGCCAGCAGCCGCCGCCGGACTAGCGGGTCGGACAATGAGCAGTTCTTC
>-|TRBV9|TRBJ2-7|few
CASSVGDGDEQYF
TGTGCCAGCAGCGTAGGCGATGGAGACGAGCAGTACTTC
>-|TRBV27|TRBJ1-1|-
CASSPGKGIGGEAFF
TGTGCCAGCAGTCCGGGAAAGGGTATCGGGGGCGAAGCTTTCTTT
>-|TRBV6-4|TRBJ2-1|few
CASSDIPSNEQFF
TGTGCCAGCAGTGACATTCCCTCCAATGAGCAGTTCTTC
>TRBD1|TRBV6-5|TRBJ1-1|few
CASSYAGTGEVNTEAFF
TGTGCCAGCAGTTACGCCGGGACAGGGGAGGTGAACACTGAAGCTTTCTTT
>-|TRBV21-1|TRBJ2-7|-
CASSRAGLAGDNPFYEQYF
TGTGCCAGCAGCCGAGCGGGACTAGCGGGAGACAACCCATTCTACGAGCAGTACTTC
>TRBD1|TRBV5-5|TRBJ2-7|few
CASSFSWTGGRSSYEQYF
TGTGCCAGCAGCTTTAGCTGGACAGGGGGTCGTAGCTCCTACGAGCAGTACTTC
>-|TRBV30|TRBJ1-1|-
CAWMMTSGTEAFF
TGTGCCTGGATGATGACCTCGGGGACTGAAGCTTTCTTT
>-|TRBV15|TRBJ2-7|once
CATSRAASRNEQYF
TGTGCCACCAGCAGAGCGGCCTCCCGAAACGAGCAGTACTTC
>-|TRBV21-1|TRBJ1-1|many
CASSKLVGVTEAFF
TGTGCCAGCAGCAAATTGGTCGGGGTCACTGAAGCTTTCTTT
>-|TRBV7-9|TRBJ2-7|many
CASSLAQGGAGNEQYF
TGTGCCAGCAGCTTAGCGCAGGGGGGGGCAGGAAACGAGCAGTACTTC
>-|TRBV11-2|TRBJ1-1|-
CASSSLTANTEAFF
TGTGCCAGCAGCTCCCTGACTGCGAACACTGAAGCTTTCTTT
>TRBD2|TRBV20-1|TRBJ2-5|-
CSARDPRLAGGGETQYF
TGCAGTGCTAGAGATCCACGGCTAGCGGGGGGAGGGGAGACCCAGTACTTC
>TRBD2|TRBV20-1|TRBJ2-7|-
CSAQAGGSYEQYF
TGCAGTGCCCAAGCGGGGGGCTCCTACGAGCAGTACTTC
>-|TRBV7-9|TRBJ2-7|-
CASSLAPGPRGFDF
TGTGCCAGCAGCTTAGCCCCGGGCCCCCGTGGGTTTGACTTC
>-|TRBV2|TRBJ1-1|few
CASRSVGPFMNTEAFF
TGTGCCAGCAGGTCCGTCGGGCCGTTCATGAACACTGAAGCTTTCTTT
>-|TRBV25-1|TRBJ1-1|few
CASSELGRGVDTEAFF
TGTGCCAGCAGTGAACTGGGTCGAGGAGTGGACACTGAAGCTTTCTTT
>-|TRBV23-1|TRBJ2-7|-
CAGWTVTYEQYF
TGCGCCGGATGGACAGTCACCTACGAGCAGTACTTC
>TRBD1|TRBV4-3|TRBJ2-3|-
CASSHKSTGVADTQYF
TGCGCCAGCAGCCACAAATCGACAGGGGTTGCAGATACGCAGTATTTT